The present entry profiles one T cell receptor (beta chain) with its context. This entry comes from a study of T cells in Graves' hyperthyroidism and ophthalmopathy. The CDR3 runs 12 residues. From germline, CDR1 is SQVTM and CDR2 ANQGSEA. The germline V and J ends were trimmed by 3 bases and 2 bases, with 8 bases remaining between them. Amplification yielded TCR beta CDR3 regions, with RNA transcripts as the source. First-round RT-PCR of the TCR CDR3 relied on the HTBI primer set. Each CDR3 protein is one row after TCRdb ran MiXCR on the multiplex PCR reads. Found here are 400,000 to 600,000 distinct CDR3 sequences, about 16% of them singletons; the top ten hold roughly 29%.

This TCR was sampled from a woman aged 25 to 39 with Graves' ophthalmopathy. The J gene is TRBJ2-7, the V gene TRBV29-1, with no clear D. The sample was blood. CDR3: CSVEDGAYEQYF. CDR3 sequence (DNA): TGCAGCGTTGAGGACGGTGCCTACGAGCAGTACTTC.